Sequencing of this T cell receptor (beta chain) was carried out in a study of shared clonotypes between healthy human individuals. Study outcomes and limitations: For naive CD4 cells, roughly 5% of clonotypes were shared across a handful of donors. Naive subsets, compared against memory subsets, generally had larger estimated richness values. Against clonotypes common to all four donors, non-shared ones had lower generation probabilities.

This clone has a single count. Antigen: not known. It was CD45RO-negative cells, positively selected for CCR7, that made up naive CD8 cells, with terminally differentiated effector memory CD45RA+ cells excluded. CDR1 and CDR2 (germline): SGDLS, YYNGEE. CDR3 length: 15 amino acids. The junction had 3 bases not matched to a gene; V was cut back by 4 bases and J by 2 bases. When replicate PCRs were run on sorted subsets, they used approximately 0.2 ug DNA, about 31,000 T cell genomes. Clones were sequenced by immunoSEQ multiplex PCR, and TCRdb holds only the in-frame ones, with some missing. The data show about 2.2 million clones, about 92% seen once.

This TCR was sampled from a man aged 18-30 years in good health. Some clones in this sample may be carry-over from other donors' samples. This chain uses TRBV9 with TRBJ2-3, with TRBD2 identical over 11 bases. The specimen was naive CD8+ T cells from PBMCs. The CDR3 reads CASSPSGRSTDTQYF. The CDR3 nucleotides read TGTGCCAGCAGCCCTAGCGGGAGGTCCACAGATACGCAGTATTTT.